In this sample, the clone carrying this T cell receptor beta chain turned up a few times. Its antigen is not known. These data are taken from a study of T cell repertoires in cytomegalovirus infection. As for the study in general: The public TCR beta signatures pointed to both CMV infection and matching HLA type. General observations from the study: HLA-C-restricted CMV clonotypes gave the most frequent clonotype in two of eight donors. Summed frequency of shared TCR beta families picked out CMV carriers who also had the relevant HLA.

MiXCR, run by TCRdb on the reads, gives a single entry per CDR3 protein. The table shows some 180,000 distinct CDR3 sequences, with nearly 9.5% occurring only once. CDR3 size: 14 residues. V was cut by 7 bases and J by 3 bases, with 13 bases left in between. The TCR sequence derives from a human donor in good health (CMV status not recorded). Some clones in this sample may be carry-over from other donors' samples. Specimen: PBMCs. The rearrangement uses TRBV12-3 or TRBV12-4 and TRBJ1-3; D is uncertain. Here the CDR3 reads CASIPQMVGNTIYF. The CDR3, as DNA: TGTGCCAGCATTCCGCAGATGGTTGGAAACACCATATATTTT.